This passage covers 9 T cell receptor beta chains from one sample sequenced in a study of spatial heterogeneity in lung cancer. The time point here: sample taken at primary tumor resection. Sequencing of whole RNA from tumor, nontumor lung or frozen PBMC involved no sorting. TCRdb called the 5' RACE reads again in MiXCR, with one record for every CDR3 protein. This table has 65,000 to 85,000 distinct CDR3 sequences, approximately 20% appearing once. The material sequenced was PBMCs, taken at surgery. The receptors come from a male donor with early-stage non-small cell lung cancer.

This chain links TRBV5-4 with TRBJ2-2; 13 bases map to TRBD2. CDR1 SGHNT and CDR2 YYREEE come from the germline V gene (reference sequence). Losses at the gene ends were 4 bases for V and 0 bases for J; bases not matched to a gene: 3. The CDR3 has 17 amino acids. DNA of the CDR3: TGTGCCAGCAGCCCGGGACTAGCGGGGTCGAACACCGGGGAGCTGTTTTTT. This codes for CASSPGLAGSNTGELFF.

This clonotype was seen more than once but under ten times. The chain has TRBV7-9 and TRBJ2-3; the D is unclear. Trimming removed 5 bases from V and 0 bases from J, with 12 bases in between. CDR1 and CDR2 (germline): SEHNR, FQNEAQ (reference sequence). The length of the CDR3 is 15 residues. The CDR3 sequence is CASSSTVRSTDTQYF. The CDR3 bases are TGTGCCAGCAGCAGCACGGTACGAAGCACAGATACGCAGTATTTT.

The chain couples TRBV10-3 to TRBJ2-1, with D perhaps TRBD1 (6 bases). CDR3 length: 15 amino acids. Trimming removed 2 bases at V and 5 bases at J, with 13 bases between. The V gene's germline CDR1 is ENHRY and CDR2 SYGVKD. DNA for the CDR3: TGTGCCATCAGTGAGCGAAGGGACAATAACAATGAGCAGTTCTTC. Amino acid sequence: CAISERRDNNNEQFF.

This clonotype was recorded a few times. V usage is TRBV27 and J usage is TRBJ2-1, with unresolved D. CDR1 is MNHEY, CDR2 SMNVEV, per germline (reference sequence). The germline V and J ends were trimmed by 8 bases and 2 bases, with 4 bases remaining between them. The length of the CDR3 is 11 residues. CDR3 nucleotides: TGTGCCAGCGCCACCTACAATGAGCAGTTCTTC. It specifies CASATYNEQFF.

This clonotype was counted a single time. Compared with germline, one end of the junction differs, possibly owing to a read error. V usage is TRBV18 and J usage is TRBJ2-7; D might be TRBD1 (5 bases). The CDR3 covers 13 residues. CDR1 KGHSH and CDR2 LQKENI come from the germline V gene. CDR3 DNA: TGTACCAGCTCACCGGACATTTCCTACGAGCAGTACTTC. Translating gives CTSSPDISYEQYF.

This clonotype was counted a few times. The V and J genes are TRBV7-8 and TRBJ2-7; 12 nucleotides match TRBD2. The ends lost 4 bases at V and 4 bases at J; junction bases unmatched: 8. Germline loops: CDR1 SGHVS, CDR2 FQNEAQ. The CDR3 is 16 amino acids. Written as DNA, the CDR3 is TGTGCCAGCAGCTGGACTAGCGGGGCCCAAGGTTACGAGCAGTACTTC. Protein: CASSWTSGAQGYEQYF.

The CDR3 DNA sequence: TGTGCCAGCAGCTCCCCTCCGGGACAGACCTCTTACTATGGCTACACCTTC. Protein: CASSSPPGQTSYYGYTF. The chain employs TRBV11-2 and TRBJ1-2; 7 bases are a match to TRBD1. CDR1 and CDR2 from the germline V gene are SGHAT and FQNNGV. The CDR3 runs to 17 residues. Unmatched junction bases numbered 14, after V lost 4 bases and J lost 3 bases.

This clonotype has a handful of counts. V and J are TRBV4-2 and TRBJ2-3; unclear D gene. The CDR3 runs 13 residues. Per the germline V gene, CDR1 is LGHNA and CDR2 is YNFKEQ. V lost 0 bases and J lost 9, with 10 bases in between. The CDR3 protein is CASSQDLERTQYF. The CDR3 bases are TGTGCCAGCAGCCAAGATCTAGAGAGGACGCAGTATTTT.

The CDR3 DNA sequence: TGTGCCAGCAGCCAAGATCTACTAGCCGAGCAGTACTTC. As protein: CASSQDLLAEQYF. The chain joins TRBV14 to TRBJ2-7, with D perhaps TRBD2 (6 bases). Trimming stripped 0 bases from V and 6 bases from J, with 9 bases between. The CDR3 is made up of 13 amino acids. Germline V CDR1 and CDR2: SGHDN, FVKESK. The whole variable domain, filled in from reference TRBV14 and TRBJ2-7, reads EAGVTQFPSHSVIEKGQTVTLRCDPISGHDNLYWYRRVMGKEIKFLLHFVKESKQDESGMPNNRFLAERTGGTYSTLKVQPAELEDSGVYFCASSQDLLAEQYFGPGTRLTVT.